These 20 T cell receptor beta chains came from one sample sequenced in a study of cytomegalovirus exposure and HLA in healthy donors. TCRdb's table, derived via immunoSEQ multiplex PCR, lists solely in-frame clones and lacks some. The table records some 160,000 clones, 88% of them present only once. The specimen sequenced was PBMCs. The receptor source for this set is a man aged 18 to 29 in good health and CMV-seronegative.

The sample holds one count of this clone. V and J are TRBV2 and TRBJ1-5, with D perhaps TRBD1 (5 bases). This CDR3 comprises 16 residues. Germline V CDR1 and CDR2: SNHLY, FYNNEI. V was trimmed by 0 bases and J by 4 bases, leaving 13 bases between them. The DNA for the CDR3 is TGTGCCAGCAGTGAAGCGCTTCCACAGGAGAATCAGCCCCAGCATTTT. Translated, it gives CASSEALPQENQPQHF.

This clone was found once. The CDR3 reads CASSGIVTSGRSETQYF. CDR3 nucleotides: TGTGCCAGCAGTGGGATCGTGACTAGCGGGAGATCTGAGACCCAGTACTTC. The chain couples TRBV28 to TRBJ2-5; TRBD2 matches at 12 bases. This CDR3 region has 17 residues. V was pared by 5 bases and J by 5 bases, with 12 bases of the junction left unmatched. Germline loops: CDR1 MDHEN, CDR2 SYDVKM.

The count of this clone is one. The genes are TRBV5-1 and TRBJ2-2; TRBD1 might be the D (5 bases). The CDR3 totals 15 residues. Trimming took 4 bases from V and 7 from J, leaving 17 bases between them. The V gene's germline CDR1 is SGHRS and CDR2 YFSETQ. The CDR3 reads CASSPGHQEVGELFF. The DNA for the CDR3 is TGCGCCAGCAGCCCAGGACACCAAGAGGTCGGGGAGCTGTTTTTT.

The chain has TRBV28 and TRBJ2-7, with D tentatively TRBD2 (6 bases). The CDR3 totals 15 residues. The V and J ends lost 6 bases and 3 bases respectively, with 18 bases between them. Germline CDR1 and CDR2: MDHEN and SYDVKM. CDR3 loop: CASRIPNPGSYEQYF. CDR3 bases: TGTGCCAGCAGGATCCCCAATCCCGGGAGCTACGAGCAGTACTTC.

This clone was detected only a few times. The chain has TRBV2 and TRBJ1-2; D is unresolved. Trimming took off 3 bases at V and 8 bases at J, with 13 bases between the two ends. The CDR3 totals 13 residues. CDR1 is SNHLY, CDR2 FYNNEI, per germline. CDR3 loop: CASSDEGSKGYTF. CDR3 coding DNA: TGTGCCAGCAGTGATGAGGGATCGAAAGGCTACACCTTC.

The chain combines TRBV28 with TRBJ1-4; 8 nucleotides line up with TRBD1. Per the germline V gene, CDR1 is MDHEN and CDR2 is SYDVKM. The CDR3 is made up of 15 amino acids. Germline trimming cut 2 bases from V and 7 bases from J; bases unmatched to any gene: 6. CDR3 bases: TGTGCCAGCAGTTTAAGACAGGGGTTTGGTGAAAAACTGTTTTTT. The encoded protein is CASSLRQGFGEKLFF. The full variable domain, in which reference TRBV28 and TRBJ1-4 provide the parts outside the CDR3, is DVKVTQSSRYLVKRTGEKVFLECVQDMDHENMFWYRQDPGLGLRLIYFSYDVKMKEKGDIPEGYSVSREKKERFSLILESASTNQTSMYLCASSLRQGFGEKLFFGSGTQLSVL.

The chain employs TRBV7-2 and TRBJ2-1, with 9 bases matching TRBD1. The germline V gene has CDR1 SGHTA and CDR2 FQGNSA. This CDR3 is built from 17 residues. V gave up 1 base and J gave up 2 bases; unmatched junction bases: 6. CDR3 amino acids: CASSLGGGTGPYNEQFF. CDR3 coding DNA: TGTGCCAGCAGCTTAGGGGGAGGGACAGGGCCCTACAATGAGCAGTTCTTC.

At least ten counts were recorded for this clone. The same CDR3 also results from other DNA sequences found in this sample. This chain uses TRBV13 with TRBJ1-2, with a tentative D call TRBD1 (6 bases). CDR1 and CDR2 (germline): PRHDT, FYEKMQ (reference sequence). The V end lost 0 bases, the J end lost 1 base, and 12 bases lay between the germline ends. The CDR3 consists of 16 residues. The CDR3 DNA reads TGTGCCAGCAGCTTAGGCCGAGGCAGGGGTAACTATGGCTACACCTTC. Translation: CASSLGRGRGNYGYTF.

The chain employs TRBV28 and TRBJ1-1; no definite D call. The V gene's germline CDR1 is MDHEN and CDR2 SYDVKM. The CDR3 totals 16 residues. Trimming left V 2 bases short and J 0 bases short, with 13 bases between. CDR3 residues: CASSLAGGFVNTEAFF. CDR3 DNA: TGTGCCAGCAGTTTAGCAGGCGGGTTCGTGAACACTGAAGCTTTCTTT.

The chain joins TRBV2 to TRBJ2-3; D perhaps matches TRBD1 (6 bases). The CDR3 consists of 14 residues. Germline loops: CDR1 SNHLY, CDR2 FYNNEI. V lost 8 bases to trimming and J lost 6 bases, with 18 bases between them. CDR3 sequence: CASGFDRRGDTQYF. The CDR3 DNA sequence: TGTGCCAGCGGGTTCGACAGGAGAGGGGATACGCAGTATTTT.

The chain uses TRBV19 and TRBJ1-6, with 9 bases matching TRBD1. V shed 4 bases, J shed 0 bases, and the junction held 4 bases outside the gene matches. The CDR3 loop spans 17 amino acids. Germline V gene data show CDR1 as LNHDA and CDR2 as SQIVND (reference sequence). The CDR3 DNA reads as TGTGCCAGTAGTACCTTACAGGGGGCCTCCTATAATTCACCCCTCCACTTT. This sequence encodes CASSTLQGASYNSPLHF.

The chain recombines TRBV27 with TRBJ2-7; TRBD1 agrees at 7 bases. Germline V lookup: CDR1 MNHEY, CDR2 SMNVEV (reference sequence). This CDR3 is built from 14 residues. V trimming: 3 bases; J trimming: 2 bases; junction bases outside the gene matches: 4. The CDR3 coding sequence is TGTGCCAGCAGTTTGTATAGGGGGCCCTACGAGCAGTACTTC. Amino acid sequence: CASSLYRGPYEQYF.

The gene calls are TRBV25-1 and TRBJ1-3; no clear D. Trimming pared 4 bases from V and 4 bases from J, leaving 8 bases between. Germline CDR1 and CDR2: MGHDK and SYGVNS. This CDR3 comprises 13 residues. The chain's CDR3 is CASSGSVGNTIYF. In DNA, the CDR3 is TGTGCCAGCAGTGGCAGTGTCGGAAACACCATATATTTT.

This clone showed up just once. The gene calls are TRBV5-1 and TRBJ2-2; 12 bases align to TRBD1. From germline, CDR1 is SGHRS and CDR2 YFSETQ. The trim removed 4 bases at V and 6 bases at J, leaving 13 bases unmatched. CDR3 length: 18 amino acids. The CDR3 DNA reads TGCGCCAGCAGCCCCGGGACAGGGGGCGTAAAATCTGCCGGGGAGCTGTTTTTT. This encodes CASSPGTGGVKSAGELFF.

This sequence joins TRBV5-1 and TRBJ2-7, with 13 bases lining up with TRBD2. The V and J ends lost 4 bases and 0 bases, in that order; junction bases with no gene match: 4. This CDR3 has 16 residues. CDR1 and CDR2 (germline): SGHRS, YFSETQ. The CDR3 protein is CASSLGLAGASYEQYF. In DNA form, the CDR3 reads TGCGCCAGCAGCCTAGGACTAGCGGGGGCCTCCTACGAGCAGTACTTC.

The chain links TRBV19 to TRBJ1-5; TRBD1 might be the D (5 bases). Germline CDR1 is LNHDA and CDR2 is SQIVND (reference sequence). The CDR3 contains 14 residues. Trimming stripped 7 bases from V and 9 bases from J, with 19 bases between. The CDR3 is CASTSPGGTGPQHF. As DNA, the CDR3 is TGTGCCAGTACCTCACCCGGGGGGACGGGGCCCCAGCATTTT.

This chain joins TRBV28 and TRBJ2-1; 7 nucleotides line up with TRBD2. The trim removed 6 bases at V and 1 base at J, leaving 12 bases unmatched. Germline assignment: CDR1 MDHEN and CDR2 SYDVKM. CDR3 length: 17 residues. The CDR3 is CASSSVGRGRSYNEQFF. CDR3 DNA: TGTGCCAGCAGCTCGGTGGGGAGGGGAAGATCCTACAATGAGCAGTTCTTC. The whole variable domain, remainder taken from reference TRBV28 and TRBJ2-1, is DVKVTQSSRYLVKRTGEKVFLECVQDMDHENMFWYRQDPGLGLRLIYFSYDVKMKEKGDIPEGYSVSREKKERFSLILESASTNQTSMYLCASSSVGRGRSYNEQFFGPGTRLTVL.

The J gene is TRBJ2-5, the V gene TRBV27, with 7 bases aligning to TRBD1. Germline V gene lookup returns CDR1 MNHEY and CDR2 SMNVEV (reference sequence). Germline trimming cut 4 bases from V and 5 bases from J; bases unmatched to any gene: 4. The CDR3 has 13 amino acids. The CDR3 region is CASSWGTAETQYF. CDR3 nucleotide sequence: TGTGCCAGCAGTTGGGGGACAGCGGAGACCCAGTACTTC.

The chain joins TRBV5-1 to TRBJ2-1, with TRBD2 matching over 14 bases. The CDR3 loop spans 15 amino acids. V lost 4 bases and J lost 9; bases outside the gene matches: 6. Germline loops: CDR1 SGHRS, CDR2 YFSETQ. CDR3 DNA sequence: TGCGCCAGCAGCAGACTAGCGGGGGGGCGCAGTGAGCAGTTCTTC. It is translated as CASSRLAGGRSEQFF.

For the CDR3, the DNA is TGTGCCAGCAGCAGCGATCAGGGGGGGCAGTTCTTC. Translating gives CASSSDQGGQFF. The chain recombines TRBV2 with TRBJ2-1; TRBD1 is a possible D gene (7 bases). CDR1 and CDR2 (germline): SNHLY, FYNNEI. Trimming stripped 6 bases from V and 12 bases from J, with 15 bases between. The CDR3 consists of 12 residues.